One sample yielded the 28 T cell receptor beta chains listed below, sequenced in a study of shared clonotypes between healthy human individuals. The assay was immunoSEQ multiplex PCR, and TCRdb's table has in-frame clones only and misses some. The sample includes 400,000 or so clones, 90% to 97% of them seen just once. Sequencing was performed on memory CD8+ T cells sorted from blood. Subset specified: CD45RO+ cells pooled with CCR7-negative TemRA cells. All receptors derive from a man aged 25 to 45 in good health.

Note on this clone: The same CDR3 is also encoded by other DNA sequences in this sample. The chain recombines TRBV18 with TRBJ1-5; the D is unclear. Trimming left V 1 base short and J 0 bases short, with 4 bases between. Germline V lookup: CDR1 KGHSH, CDR2 LQKENI. The CDR3 has 14 residues. The CDR3 DNA follows: TGTGCCAGCTCACCACGAGGTAGCAATCAGCCCCAGCATTTT. It yields the protein CASSPRGSNQPQHF. The full variable domain, its missing parts supplied by reference TRBV18 and TRBJ1-5, is NAGVMQNPRHLVRRRGQEARLRCSPMKGHSHVYWYRQLPEEGLKFMVYLQKENIIDESGMPKERFSAEFPKEGPSILRIQQVVRGDSAAYFCASSPRGSNQPQHFGDGTRLSIL.

Concerning this clone itself: Other DNA sequences in this specimen translate into the identical CDR3. The genes are TRBV5-1 and TRBJ2-7; D not certain. CDR3 length: 14 amino acids. In germline, CDR1 is SGHRS, CDR2 YFSETQ. Between the trimmed V and J ends, which lost 0 bases and 2 bases, there was a span of 9 bases. The CDR3: CASSLDPGAYEQYF. The CDR3 bases are TGCGCCAGCAGCTTGGACCCAGGTGCCTACGAGCAGTACTTC.

For this clone: One end of the junction does not line up with germline, which may come from a read error. The V and J genes are TRBV7-9 and TRBJ2-7; 8 bases match TRBD2. The germline CDR1 and CDR2 sequences are SEHNR and FQNEAQ (reference sequence). There are 14 residues in the CDR3. CDR3 in amino acids: CASSIAGSSFEQYF. CDR3 DNA: TGTGCCAGCAGCATAGCGGGATCGAGCTTCGAGCAGTACTTC.

The CDR3 nucleotides read TGTGCCAGCAGCTTTTTCCGGGCGGAGAACAATGAGCAGTTCTTC. Protein: CASSFFRAENNEQFF. The V gene is TRBV7-9, the J gene TRBJ2-1; D uncertain. This CDR3 is built from 15 residues. The V gene's germline CDR1 is SEHNR and CDR2 FQNEAQ (reference sequence). V shed 3 bases and J shed 5 bases, with 14 bases lying between them. Full variable domain (outside the CDR3, taken from reference TRBV7-9 and TRBJ2-1): DTGVSQNPRHKITKRGQNVTFRCDPISEHNRLYWYRQTLGQGPEFLTYFQNEAQLEKSRLLSDRFSAERPKGSFSTLEIQRTEQGDSAMYLCASSFFRAENNEQFFGPGTRLTVL.

V usage is TRBV4-2 and J usage is TRBJ2-1; 11 bases map to TRBD2. Germline V gives CDR1 LGHNA, CDR2 YNFKEQ. The CDR3 has 16 residues. After removal of 2 bases from V and 4 bases from J, the junction contained 4 bases not matched to a gene. CDR3 sequence: CASSQPGLAEYNEQFF. For the CDR3, the DNA is TGTGCCAGCAGCCAACCGGGACTAGCGGAATACAATGAGCAGTTCTTC.

The CDR3 loop is CASSLIHEQYF. The DNA for the CDR3 is TGTGCCAGCAGCTTAATCCACGAGCAGTACTTC. The chain couples TRBV7-8 to TRBJ2-7; no clear D. The CDR3 is made up of 11 amino acids. V was clipped by 2 bases and J by 5 bases, with 4 bases between them. CDR1 SGHVS and CDR2 FQNEAQ come from the germline V gene.

The chain is built from TRBV10-3 and TRBJ2-3; possibly TRBD2 for D (5 bases). The CDR3 is made up of 14 amino acids. Germline V gene sequence: CDR1 ENHRY, CDR2 SYGVKD. The germline V and J ends were trimmed by 7 bases and 0 bases, with 11 bases remaining between them. CDR3 in amino acids: CAITASLSTDTQYF. CDR3 bases: TGTGCCATCACGGCTAGCCTGAGCACAGATACGCAGTATTTT.

V and J are TRBV28 and TRBJ2-7; 10 bases align to TRBD2. From germline, CDR1 is MDHEN and CDR2 SYDVKM. The trim removed 8 bases at V and 6 bases at J, leaving 22 bases unmatched. There are 18 residues in the CDR3. In nucleotides, the CDR3 is TGTGCCAGCCGAACTACCTTGAGGACTAGCGGCTCATTGGGCGAGCAGTACTTC. It encodes CASRTTLRTSGSLGEQYF. The whole variable domain, remainder taken from reference TRBV28 and TRBJ2-7, is DVKVTQSSRYLVKRTGEKVFLECVQDMDHENMFWYRQDPGLGLRLIYFSYDVKMKEKGDIPEGYSVSREKKERFSLILESASTNQTSMYLCASRTTLRTSGSLGEQYFGPGTRLTVT.

The V gene is TRBV6-1, the J gene TRBJ2-7; 7 positions match TRBD2. Germline V gene sequence: CDR1 MNHNS, CDR2 SASEGT. V shed 4 bases, J shed 7 bases, and the junction held 10 bases outside the gene matches. CDR3 length: 14 amino acids. The CDR3 nucleotides read TGTGCCAGCAGTGCCGTGGGCGGGAGCGATGAGCAGTACTTC. This sequence encodes CASSAVGGSDEQYF.

The rearrangement uses TRBV28 and TRBJ1-1; no clear D. V was pared by 6 bases and J by 2 bases, with 10 bases between. This CDR3 is 13 amino acids long. Germline CDR1 reads MDHEN; CDR2 reads SYDVKM. The CDR3 coding sequence is TGTGCCAGCAGCCAACCGGGCAACACTGAAGCTTTCTTT. Translation gives CASSQPGNTEAFF.

Only one count was recorded for this clone. The chain is built from TRBV28 and TRBJ2-7; perhaps D is TRBD1 or TRBD2 (5 bases each). Germline assignment: CDR1 MDHEN and CDR2 SYDVKM. The CDR3 contains 14 residues. With 3 bases removed from V and 0 bases from J, the gap between germline ends came to 9 bases. The CDR3 DNA sequence: TGTGCCAGCAGTTTTCCAGGGAGCTCCTACGAGCAGTACTTC. It translates to CASSFPGSSYEQYF.

J is TRBJ2-5 and V is TRBV30; weak D call: TRBD1 (5 bases). The CDR3 covers 13 residues. The V end was cut by 2 bases, the J end by 3 bases, with 10 bases between. Germline loops: CDR1 GTSNPN, CDR2 SVGIG (reference sequence). The CDR3 DNA reads as TGTGCCTGGAGTACAGGACGTGAAGAGACCCAGTACTTC. Its translation is CAWSTGREETQYF. Full variable domain (outside the CDR3, taken from reference TRBV30 and TRBJ2-5): SQTIHQWPATLVQPVGSPLSLECTVEGTSNPNLYWYRQAAGRGLQLLFYSVGIGQISSEVPQNLSASRPQDRQFILSSKKLLLSDSGFYLCAWSTGREETQYFGPGTRLLVL.

The chain combines TRBV19 with TRBJ2-1; D tentatively reads TRBD1 or TRBD2 (5 bases each). Germline loops: CDR1 LNHDA, CDR2 SQIVND (reference sequence). V was cut by 0 bases and J by 4 bases, with 22 bases left in between. This CDR3 is 19 amino acids long. The chain's CDR3 is CASSIDAGEGQGPYNEQFF. CDR3 sequence (DNA): TGTGCCAGTAGTATAGATGCCGGTGAGGGTCAGGGTCCTTACAATGAGCAGTTCTTC.

The rearrangement uses TRBV29-1 and TRBJ2-7, with 7 bases lining up with TRBD2. Germline loops: CDR1 SQVTM, CDR2 ANQGSEA. CDR3 length: 16 residues. V shed 1 base, J shed 2 bases, and the junction held 11 bases outside the gene matches. The CDR3 protein is CSVEGLGTMAPYEQYF. The CDR3 DNA reads as TGCAGCGTTGAAGGTTTAGGGACTATGGCTCCCTACGAGCAGTACTTC.

The rearrangement joins TRBV6-1 to TRBJ2-1; possibly TRBD1 for D (5 bases). The CDR3 totals 13 residues. The ends were cut back, 5 bases at V and 5 bases at J, with 10 bases in the middle. Germline V gene sequence: CDR1 MNHNS, CDR2 SASEGT. The CDR3, as DNA: TGTGCCAGCAGTATAGACAGCCACAATGAGCAGTTCTTC. As protein: CASSIDSHNEQFF.

The chain joins TRBV7-9 to TRBJ2-7; 11 nucleotides line up with TRBD2. V gave up 5 bases and J gave up 2 bases; unmatched junction bases: 8. The CDR3 length is 16 residues. Germline V CDR1 and CDR2: SEHNR, FQNEAQ (reference sequence). CDR3 DNA sequence: TGTGCCAGCAGCCCCGAGGGACTAGCGGTGACCTACGAGCAGTACTTC. Amino acid sequence: CASSPEGLAVTYEQYF.

The chain joins TRBV19 to TRBJ2-1; 9 bases are shared with TRBD2. Trimming cost V 6 bases and J 7 bases; bases outside gene matches: 10. This CDR3 spans 15 amino acids. Germline values: CDR1 LNHDA, CDR2 SQIVND (reference sequence). This CDR3 is CASSPGLAHLNEQFF. The CDR3 nucleotides read TGTGCCAGTAGCCCGGGACTAGCCCATCTTAATGAGCAGTTCTTC.

The J gene is TRBJ1-3, the V gene TRBV9; D is uncertain. CDR3 size: 14 residues. Between the trimmed V and J ends, which lost 5 bases and 0 bases, there was a span of 9 bases. From germline, CDR1 is SGDLS and CDR2 YYNGEE. As DNA, the CDR3 is TGTGCCAGCAGTGACGTAGTCTCTGGAAACACCATATATTTT. Its protein product is CASSDVVSGNTIYF.

The chain links TRBV28 to TRBJ2-3, with D perhaps TRBD1 (6 bases). CDR1 is MDHEN and CDR2 is SYDVKM in the germline V gene. Trimming removed 4 bases from V and 2 bases from J, with 22 bases in between. The CDR3 totals 18 residues. The CDR3 reads CASSSRQETKYDTDTQYF. The DNA for the CDR3 is TGTGCCAGCAGTTCCCGACAGGAGACAAAATACGACACAGATACGCAGTATTTT.

This clone was counted a few times. The same CDR3 also results from other DNA sequences found in this sample. Here the CDR3 reads CASSYRGNTEAFF. The CDR3 region has the DNA TGTGCCAGCAGTTACAGGGGGAACACTGAAGCTTTCTTT. This chain links TRBV6-5 with TRBJ1-1; the D gene is possibly TRBD1 (5 bases). With 2 bases removed from V and 1 base from J, the gap between germline ends came to 5 bases. Germline loops: CDR1 MNHEY, CDR2 SVGAGI. The CDR3 sequence is 13 residues long.

The V and J genes are TRBV4-1 and TRBJ2-6, with TRBD1 identical over 8 bases. The CDR3 sequence is 18 residues long. The ends lost 0 bases at V and 3 bases at J; junction bases unmatched: 7. Germline V gene sequence: CDR1 MGHRA, CDR2 YSYEKL. The CDR3 loop reads CASSQDYGRGLGANVLTF. The DNA of the CDR3 is TGCGCCAGCAGCCAAGATTATGGCAGGGGGCTTGGGGCCAACGTCCTGACTTTC.

This chain joins TRBV9 and TRBJ2-1; D may be TRBD1 (5 bases). The V end was cut by 3 bases, the J end by 11 bases, with 12 bases between. This CDR3 has 12 amino acids. Germline V lookup: CDR1 SGDLS, CDR2 YYNGEE. CDR3: CASSGRVGQQFF. In DNA, the CDR3 is TGTGCCAGCAGCGGGAGAGTGGGGCAGCAGTTCTTC.

The V and J genes are TRBV5-6 and TRBJ2-4, with D possibly being TRBD2 (5 bases). V was trimmed by 0 bases and J by 6 bases, leaving 10 bases between them. The CDR3 sequence is 14 residues long. The germline CDR1 and CDR2 sequences are SGHDT and YYEEEE. The CDR3 DNA follows: TGTGCCAGCAGCTTGGACGGGGTCAGAAACATTCAGTACTTC. This sequence encodes CASSLDGVRNIQYF. Full variable domain (remainder filled in from reference TRBV5-6 and TRBJ2-4): DAGVTQSPTHLIKTRGQQVTLRCSPKSGHDTVSWYQQALGQGPQFIFQYYEEEERQRGNFPDRFSGHQFPNYSSELNVNALLLGDSALYLCASSLDGVRNIQYFGAGTRLSVL.

This chain uses TRBV6-4 with TRBJ2-1; possible D gene TRBD1, 6 bases. Germline-derived CDR1 and CDR2 are MRHNA and SNTAGT. The CDR3 is 14 residues long. Trimming shortened V by 6 bases and J by 6 bases, and 15 bases separated the two germline ends. CDR3 sequence reads: CASSRSVGGNEQFF. The CDR3 bases are TGTGCCAGCAGCCGTTCCGTAGGGGGCAATGAGCAGTTCTTC.

This chain connects TRBV28 to TRBJ2-3, with D perhaps TRBD2 (6 bases). Germline V gene sequence: CDR1 MDHEN, CDR2 SYDVKM. V dropped 2 bases and J dropped 3 bases, with 18 bases sitting between them. There are 17 residues in the CDR3. CDR3 protein: CASSLVGLATMTDTQYF. The CDR3 nucleotides are TGTGCCAGCAGTTTAGTTGGGCTAGCGACTATGACAGATACGCAGTATTTT.

The V gene is TRBV5-1, the J gene TRBJ1-2, with a weak D call TRBD1 (6 bases). This CDR3 is 14 amino acids long. Germline CDR1 and CDR2: SGHRS and YFSETQ. Trimming shortened V by 4 bases and J by 6 bases, and 16 bases separated the two germline ends. The DNA of the CDR3 is TGCGCCAGCAGCGGGGGCTCGGCGGAACATGGCTACACCTTC. It translates to CASSGGSAEHGYTF. The full variable domain, completed using reference TRBV5-1 and TRBJ1-2, is KAGVTQTPRYLIKTRGQQVTLSCSPISGHRSVSWYQQTPGQGLQFLFEYFSETQRNKGNFPGRFSGRQFSNSRSEMNVSTLELGDSALYLCASSGGSAEHGYTFGSGTRLTVV.

Of note for this clone: Other nucleotide sequences from this sample produce the same CDR3. The chain is built from TRBV5-1 and TRBJ2-7; D remains unclear. CDR1 and CDR2 (germline): SGHRS, YFSETQ. The CDR3 consists of 13 residues. Trimming shortened V by 0 bases and J by 2 bases, and 6 bases separated the two germline ends. For the CDR3, the DNA is TGCGCCAGCAGCTTGGCCGGACCCTACGAGCAGTACTTC. It codes for CASSLAGPYEQYF.

The V and J genes are TRBV12-5 and TRBJ1-2, with D uncertain. Germline assignment: CDR1 LGHNT and CDR2 FRNRAP. This CDR3 has 14 amino acids. The ends were cut back, 7 bases at V and 1 base at J, with 13 bases in the middle. The CDR3 sequence is CASAAGSVNYGYTF. The CDR3 bases are TGTGCTAGTGCGGCGGGTTCGGTTAACTATGGCTACACCTTC.